A selection of T cell receptor beta chains follows, all from one sample in a study of blood T cell repertoires in COVID-19. Sequencing was performed with immunoSEQ multiplex PCR; in TCRdb, only in-frame clones are kept and a portion is missing. The table lists approximately 200,000 clones, roughly 89% of them singletons. The sample was peripheral blood. All receptors come from a man aged 60 to 69 who had recovered from COVID-19. Both conserved end residues are part of each CDR3. Fields, in order: D gene, J gene, clone size, V gene, CDR3 protein, CDR3 DNA. D genes are given only for firm matches. Size is omitted from some rows. Given values are once, few, many or a class for expanded clones.

>TRBD2|TRBJ2-7|NA|TRBV6-5
CASTGSGSEQYF
TGTGCCAGCACGGGTAGCGGGAGCGAGCAGTACTTC
>NA|TRBJ2-7|NA|TRBV24-1
CATSDPARGYEQYF
TGTGCCACCAGTGATCCTGCCAGGGGCTACGAGCAGTACTTC
>TRBD2|TRBJ2-3|NA|TRBV6-6
CASTAAGGGDTQYF
TGTGCCAGCACCGCCGCCGGCGGGGGAGATACGCAGTATTTT
>NA|TRBJ1-1|NA|TRBV7-9
CASSLEGGTEAFF
TGTGCCAGCAGCTTAGAAGGAGGAACTGAAGCTTTCTTT
>TRBD1|TRBJ2-3|NA|TRBV3-1/TRBV3-2
CASSDRALTDTQYF
TGTGCCAGCAGCGACAGGGCCCTCACAGATACGCAGTATTTT
>TRBD1|TRBJ1-4|NA|TRBV6-1
CASSEAGTGEEKLFF
TGTGCCAGCAGTGAAGCCGGGACAGGAGAGGAAAAACTGTTTTTT
>TRBD1|TRBJ1-5|NA|TRBV7-9
CASSLWDRDSNQPQHF
TGTGCCAGCAGCTTGTGGGACAGAGATAGCAATCAGCCCCAGCATTTT
>TRBD1|TRBJ1-3|once|TRBV9
CASSDTNRGVGNTIYF
TGTGCCAGCAGCGACACCAACAGGGGTGTAGGAAACACCATATATTTT
>TRBD1|TRBJ2-7|NA|TRBV3-1/TRBV3-2
CASSHSSLDRGGSEQYF
TGTGCCAGCAGCCATTCGTCCCTGGACAGGGGTGGTAGCGAGCAGTACTTC
>NA|TRBJ1-2|NA|TRBV3-1/TRBV3-2
CASSQGTGRNYGYTF
TGTGCCAGCAGCCAAGGGACGGGAAGAAACTATGGCTACACCTTC
>NA|TRBJ2-7|once|TRBV6-6
CASSYGAGLYEQYF
TGTGCCAGCAGTTACGGTGCGGGTCTCTACGAGCAGTACTTC
>NA|TRBJ1-1|NA|TRBV4-2
CASRGGGKNTEAFF
TGTGCCAGCAGGGGAGGGGGGAAGAACACTGAAGCTTTCTTT
>TRBD1|TRBJ1-4|NA|TRBV5-1
CASSLKGTGGIREKLFF
TGCGCCAGCAGCTTGAAAGGGACAGGCGGTATTAGGGAAAAACTGTTTTTT
>NA|TRBJ1-2|NA|TRBV5-5
CASSYEVGGYTF
TGTGCCAGCAGCTACGAGGTCGGTGGCTACACCTTC
>NA|TRBJ1-2|NA|TRBV7-2
CASSRDIGSGYTF
TGTGCCAGCAGTAGGGACATCGGTAGTGGCTACACCTTC
>NA|TRBJ1-4|NA|TRBV28
CASSAPGGAREKLFF
TGTGCCAGCAGCGCCCCCGGGGGGGCACGGGAAAAACTGTTTTTT
>TRBD1|TRBJ1-2|NA|TRBV5-1
CASSLVEGASTF
TGCGCCAGCAGCTTGGTGGAGGGGGCGAGCACCTTC
>NA|TRBJ2-1|NA|TRBV6-5
CASRLAITYNEQFF
TGTGCCAGCAGGCTAGCGATAACCTACAATGAGCAGTTCTTC
>TRBD1|TRBJ2-1|NA|TRBV6-5
CASSYLPGQGKNEQFF
TGTGCCAGCAGTTACCTACCGGGACAGGGAAAAAATGAGCAGTTCTTC
>NA|TRBJ1-2|NA|TRBV19
CASSMEGLGYTF
TGTGCCAGTAGTATGGAGGGACTTGGCTACACCTTC
>TRBD2|TRBJ2-4|few|TRBV18
CASSPRLAEENIQYF
TGTGCCAGCTCACCACGACTAGCCGAGGAGAACATTCAGTACTTC
>NA|TRBJ2-5|NA|TRBV6-1
CASSAGTQRAWETQYF
TGTGCCAGCAGTGCCGGGACACAAAGGGCTTGGGAGACCCAGTACTTC
>NA|TRBJ2-2|few|TRBV13
CASSARGYGTGELFF
TGTGCCAGCAGCGCCCGGGGTTATGGAACCGGGGAGCTGTTTTTT
>TRBD2|TRBJ2-7|NA|TRBV3-1/TRBV3-2
CASSWTSGNSYEQYF
TGTGCCAGCAGCTGGACTAGCGGGAACAGCTACGAGCAGTACTTC
>NA|TRBJ1-6|NA|TRBV6-4
CATRQDYNSPLHF
TGTGCCACCCGCCAGGACTATAATTCACCCCTCCACTTT
>TRBD1|TRBJ1-6|NA|TRBV5-1
CASSLQGGRGMAPLHF
TGCGCCAGCAGCCTCCAGGGGGGCAGGGGAATGGCGCCCCTCCACTTT
>TRBD2|TRBJ2-7|NA|TRBV5-4
CASSRGTSGSYEQYF
TGTGCCAGCAGCCGGGGGACTAGCGGGAGTTACGAGCAGTACTTC
>TRBD1|TRBJ1-4|NA|TRBV30
CAWRGQATNEKLFF
TGTGCCTGGAGAGGACAGGCAACTAATGAAAAACTGTTTTTT
>TRBD1|TRBJ2-1|NA|TRBV3-1/TRBV3-2
CASSPWTGGNNEQFF
TGTGCCAGCAGCCCTTGGACAGGGGGTAACAATGAGCAGTTCTTC
>TRBD2|TRBJ2-1|NA|TRBV11-3
CASSLGGRAEDEQFF
TGTGCCAGCAGCTTAGGCGGGAGAGCCGAAGATGAGCAGTTCTTC
>NA|TRBJ1-2|NA|TRBV3-1/TRBV3-2
CASSPAGRGYGYTF
TGTGCCAGCAGCCCCGCCGGGAGGGGCTATGGCTACACCTTC
>NA|TRBJ1-2|NA|TRBV6-5
CASSYSRGDYGYTF
TGTGCCAGCAGTTACTCCAGGGGAGACTATGGCTACACCTTC
>NA|TRBJ2-1|NA|TRBV3-1/TRBV3-2
CASSQGPWPTGSYNEQFF
TGTGCCAGCAGCCAAGGTCCGTGGCCAACGGGGTCCTACAATGAGCAGTTCTTC
>TRBD2|TRBJ2-2|NA|TRBV27
CATLLAGSAGELFF
TGTGCCACCCTACTAGCGGGATCTGCCGGGGAGCTGTTTTTT
>TRBD1|TRBJ2-7|once|TRBV6-5
CASSSRGHYEQYF
TGTGCCAGCAGTTCCAGGGGGCACTACGAGCAGTACTTC
>TRBD1|TRBJ1-2|NA|TRBV5-1
CASSSGDRGNNYGYTF
TGCGCCAGCAGCTCGGGAGACAGGGGGAACAACTATGGCTACACCTTC
>NA|TRBJ2-2|NA|TRBV6-5
CASLAGVYTGELFF
TGTGCCAGCTTGGCAGGGGTCTACACCGGGGAGCTGTTTTTT
>NA|TRBJ2-7|NA|TRBV21-1
CARFQGYEQYF
TGTGCCAGGTTCCAGGGCTACGAGCAGTACTTC
>NA|TRBJ2-6|NA|TRBV1
CTSSQELAGESGANVLTF
TGCACCAGCAGCCAAGAGCTAGCGGGAGAGTCTGGGGCCAACGTCCTGACTTTC
>TRBD1|TRBJ2-2|NA|TRBV19
CASSIVAQGAGELFF
TGTGCCAGTAGTATAGTTGCGCAGGGGGCCGGGGAGCTGTTTTTT
>NA|TRBJ1-5|NA|TRBV6-1
CASSERNYSNQPQHF
TGTGCCAGCAGTGAGCGGAATTATAGCAATCAGCCCCAGCATTTT
>TRBD1|TRBJ1-6|NA|TRBV30
CAWRQGVSGQYNSPLHF
TGTGCCTGGAGGCAAGGGGTTTCGGGACAGTATAATTCACCCCTCCACTTT
>TRBD2|TRBJ2-1|NA|TRBV7-8
CASSLRGGLGESSYNEQFF
TGTGCCAGCAGCTTACGGGGGGGTCTAGGGGAGAGCTCCTACAATGAGCAGTTCTTC
>TRBD1|TRBJ2-7|NA|TRBV11-3
CASSLMGQGGREQYF
TGTGCCAGCAGCTTGATGGGACAGGGGGGTCGCGAGCAGTACTTC
>TRBD1|TRBJ1-1|NA|TRBV5-1
CASSREGTGGTEAFF
TGCGCCAGCAGCCGCGAAGGGACAGGGGGCACTGAAGCTTTCTTT
>TRBD1|TRBJ1-2|NA|TRBV6-5
CASSYEGQGYYGYTF
TGTGCCAGCAGTTATGAGGGACAGGGGTACTATGGCTACACCTTC
>TRBD1|TRBJ1-3|NA|TRBV7-9
CASSPRTGANSGNTIYF
TGTGCCAGCAGCCCGAGGACAGGGGCGAACTCTGGAAACACCATATATTTT
>NA|TRBJ1-5|few|TRBV9
CASSLEGGNQPQHF
TGTGCCAGCAGCCTCGAAGGAGGGAATCAGCCCCAGCATTTT
>NA|TRBJ1-5|NA|TRBV6-2/TRBV6-3
CASSRPSGQPQHF
TGTGCCAGCAGTCGACCGAGCGGTCAGCCCCAGCATTTT
>NA|TRBJ1-1|NA|TRBV11-1
CASSFGENTEAFF
TGTGCCAGCAGCTTTGGAGAGAACACTGAAGCTTTCTTT
>TRBD2|TRBJ2-5|NA|TRBV24-1
CATSDPAGAAGTQYF
TGTGCCACCAGTGACCCAGCGGGGGCGGCGGGGACCCAGTACTTC
>TRBD2|TRBJ2-5|NA|TRBV3-1/TRBV3-2
CASSQDPVGLAGEETQYF
TGTGCCAGCAGCCAAGATCCTGTCGGACTAGCGGGCGAAGAGACCCAGTACTTC
>NA|TRBJ2-5|NA|TRBV9
CASSVRSGGSVETQYF
TGTGCCAGCAGCGTACGTTCCGGTGGGAGCGTGGAGACCCAGTACTTC
>TRBD1|TRBJ1-1|NA|TRBV2
CASTPDRDVTEAFF
TGTGCCAGCACACCGGACAGGGATGTCACTGAAGCTTTCTTT
>NA|TRBJ1-3|NA|TRBV18
CASSPSLQGNSGNTIYF
TGTGCCAGCTCACCATCCTTACAGGGAAACTCTGGAAACACCATATATTTT
>TRBD1|TRBJ2-6|NA|TRBV30
CAWKLTGVVSGANVLTF
TGTGCCTGGAAACTTACAGGGGTGGTTAGTGGGGCCAACGTCCTGACTTTC
>NA|TRBJ2-3|once|TRBV7-2
CASSPTGFTDTQYF
TGTGCCAGCAGCCCCACAGGGTTCACAGATACGCAGTATTTT
>NA|TRBJ1-4|NA|TRBV5-6
CASSFSGMNEKLFF
TGTGCCAGCAGCTTTTCGGGGATGAATGAAAAACTGTTTTTT
>NA|TRBJ2-4|NA|TRBV5-1
CASRATADSHQNIQYF
TGCGCCAGCAGGGCGACGGCAGACTCCCACCAAAACATTCAGTACTTC
>TRBD2|TRBJ2-1|NA|TRBV9
CASSGTPAGGHNEQFF
TGTGCCAGCAGCGGGACCCCCGCGGGGGGCCACAATGAGCAGTTCTTC